This T cell receptor (beta chain) appears in the sequencing data of a study of beta chain features in type 1 diabetes. Study-level findings and limits: Compared to healthy donors, patients appeared to have naive, central memory and Treg TCRB repertoires that were more alike. All four CD4+ subsets of Type 1 diabetes patients contained TCRB CDR3s that were moderately but significantly shorter. Type 1 diabetes patients had fewer VDJ junction insertions and more deletions.

CD4+ cells of the naive, central memory, regulatory and stem cell-like memory types were sorted via CD45RO/CCR7/CD25/CD127/CD95/CD27. Populations obtained by sorting all exceeded 98% purity. There are a few counts of this clone. Its matching antigen is unknown. The study reverse transcribed the entire isolated RNA, so it sequenced expressed TCRB transcripts. Data came from immunoSEQ multiplex PCR; TCRdb stores just in-frame clones and leaves some out. The sample includes 310,000 or so clones, approximately 16% seen only once; the top ten take 0.015%. Trimming shortened V by 5 bases and J by 9 bases, and 17 bases separated the two germline ends. The V gene's germline CDR1 is GTSNPN and CDR2 SVGIG (reference sequence). This CDR3 comprises 13 residues.

The sequence was collected from a man aged 18 to 29 with type 1 diabetes. This sequence joins TRBV30 and TRBJ2-1; D is uncertain. What was sequenced was naive CD4+ T cells from blood. CDR3 coding DNA: TGTGCCTGGGACCTATCAGGTTTCGGTGAGCAGTTCTTC. Protein product: CAWDLSGFGEQFF. Filled out from reference TRBV30 and TRBJ2-1, the complete variable domain reads SQTIHQWPATLVQPVGSPLSLECTVEGTSNPNLYWYRQAAGRGLQLLFYSVGIGQISSEVPQNLSASRPQDRQFILSSKKLLLSDSGFYLCAWDLSGFGEQFFGPGTRLTVL.